The 7 T cell receptor beta chains listed next were all sequenced from one sample in a study of shared clonotypes between healthy human individuals. This table comes from immunoSEQ multiplex PCR, and its TCRdb copy is limited to in-frame clones, with some not included. The table has more than 600,000 clones, 90% to 95% seen once. The naive CD8 population came from CD45RO-negative cells selected for CCR7, without terminally differentiated effector memory CD45RA+ cells. What was sequenced was naive CD8+ T cells sorted from blood. These receptors were collected from a man younger than 40 in good health.

Only one count was recorded for this clone. V usage is TRBV2 and J usage is TRBJ2-3, with D perhaps matching TRBD1 (5 bases). The V end was cut by 2 bases, the J end by 0 bases, with 9 bases between. The CDR3 is 15 residues long. Germline V lookup: CDR1 SNHLY, CDR2 FYNNEI. As DNA, the CDR3 is TGTGCCAGCAGTGAATTCAGGGATAGCACAGATACGCAGTATTTT. This translates into CASSEFRDSTDTQYF.

The chain has TRBV27 and TRBJ2-7; D is tentatively TRBD1 or TRBD2 (5 bases each). CDR3 length: 14 residues. Germline lookup yields CDR1 MNHEY and CDR2 SMNVEV (reference sequence). V was trimmed by 5 bases and J by 2 bases, leaving 13 bases between them. The CDR3 bases are TGTGCCAGCAGTCTCGGGACGTATACCTACGAGCAGTACTTC. Encoded protein: CASSLGTYTYEQYF.

The chain recombines TRBV7-9 with TRBJ2-1; maybe TRBD2 (5 bases). The CDR3 is 15 amino acids. Looked up from germline, CDR1 is SEHNR and CDR2 is FQNEAQ (reference sequence). V lost 0 bases to trimming and J lost 4 bases, with 10 bases between them. The CDR3 is CASSLAASWYNEQFF. The CDR3 DNA reads as TGTGCCAGCAGCTTAGCCGCTAGCTGGTACAATGAGCAGTTCTTC.

The chain couples TRBV4-1 to TRBJ2-3; D not resolved. Germline CDR1 is MGHRA and CDR2 is YSYEKL. The CDR3 contains 15 residues. The V end was cut by 1 base, the J end by 1 base, with 9 bases between. The CDR3 DNA reads TGCGCCAGCAGCCAAGGGGCAGAAGGCACAGATACGCAGTATTTT. Translation: CASSQGAEGTDTQYF.

The genes are TRBV11-2 and TRBJ2-5; possibly TRBD1 or TRBD2 for D (5 bases each). Germline loops: CDR1 SGHAT, CDR2 FQNNGV. The CDR3 runs to 17 residues. V was cut by 0 bases and J by 0 bases, with 14 bases left in between. CDR3 amino acids: CASSLDVWGLNQETQYF. The DNA for the CDR3 is TGTGCCAGCAGCTTAGATGTTTGGGGGTTGAACCAAGAGACCCAGTACTTC.

This chain links TRBV30 with TRBJ2-1; unclear D gene. CDR3 length: 12 residues. V lost 0 bases and J 6 bases, leaving 6 bases between the germline ends. CDR1 is GTSNPN, CDR2 SVGIG, per germline (reference sequence). The CDR3 is CAWSVVFNEQFF. Written as DNA, the CDR3 is TGTGCCTGGAGTGTAGTTTTCAATGAGCAGTTCTTC. Full variable domain (outside the CDR3, taken from reference TRBV30 and TRBJ2-1): SQTIHQWPATLVQPVGSPLSLECTVEGTSNPNLYWYRQAAGRGLQLLFYSVGIGQISSEVPQNLSASRPQDRQFILSSKKLLLSDSGFYLCAWSVVFNEQFFGPGTRLTVL.

The chain couples TRBV6-1 to TRBJ2-5; the D gene is possibly TRBD2 (5 bases). This CDR3 is built from 15 residues. The V end was cut by 6 bases, the J end by 2 bases, with 16 bases between. Per germline, CDR1 MNHNS and CDR2 SASEGT. The CDR3 bases are TGTGCCAGCAGGGCCTCGGGATCGGGGCAAGAGACCCAGTACTTC. Its protein product is CASRASGSGQETQYF.